A single sample gave rise to the 21 T cell receptor beta chains below, sequenced in a study of shared clonotypes between healthy human individuals. The table came from immunoSEQ multiplex PCR; TCRdb's copy has only in-frame clones and leaves some out. Among hundreds of thousands of clones listed, 97% were seen once. Sequenced material: naive CD4+ T cells sorted from blood. The sample's subset: CD45RA+ positively selected. These TCRs come from a woman aged 25 to 39 in good health.

The J gene is TRBJ2-1, the V gene TRBV5-1; 8 nucleotides align to TRBD2. This CDR3 has 15 residues. With 0 bases clipped from V and 9 bases from J, the junction kept 8 bases outside the gene matches. Germline assignment: CDR1 SGHRS and CDR2 YFSETQ. The CDR3 loop reads CASSLEASGSGEQFF. The CDR3 DNA reads TGCGCCAGCAGCTTGGAAGCTAGCGGGTCGGGTGAGCAGTTCTTC.

The chain couples TRBV10-2 to TRBJ2-1, with D possibly matching TRBD2 (6 bases). V dropped 6 bases and J dropped 0 bases, with 12 bases sitting between them. The germline gives CDR1 WSHSY, CDR2 SAAADI. The CDR3 contains 15 residues. CDR3 sequence reads: CASREAGSSYNEQFF. The CDR3 bases are TGCGCCAGCAGGGAGGCGGGAAGCTCCTACAATGAGCAGTTCTTC.

The rearrangement joins TRBV15 to TRBJ2-4; 14 nucleotides line up with TRBD2. CDR1 is LNHNV, CDR2 YYDKDF, per germline (reference sequence). The V gene end was trimmed by 2 bases and the J gene end by 1 base; junction bases not matched to a gene: 7. This CDR3 is built from 19 residues. The CDR3 sequence: CATSRRLAGGLGAKNIQYF. In nucleotides, the CDR3 is TGTGCCACCAGCAGAAGACTAGCGGGAGGGTTGGGGGCCAAAAACATTCAGTACTTC.

This chain uses TRBV27 with TRBJ2-7; 10 bases fit TRBD1. Germline values: CDR1 MNHEY, CDR2 SMNVEV (reference sequence). With V trimmed by 4 bases and J by 2 bases, 5 bases remained unmatched. The CDR3 is 15 amino acids. The CDR3 spells CASSYRTGGPYEQYF. CDR3 sequence (DNA): TGTGCCAGCAGTTACCGGACAGGGGGTCCCTACGAGCAGTACTTC.

This chain uses TRBV9 with TRBJ1-6, with D possibly being TRBD1 (5 bases). V was pared by 4 bases and J by 8 bases, with 19 bases between. Germline assignment: CDR1 SGDLS and CDR2 YYNGEE. The CDR3 loop spans 16 amino acids. The CDR3 DNA is TGTGCCAGCAGCTCAACCCCCCAGGGATCAGATTCACCCCTCCACTTT. This codes for CASSSTPQGSDSPLHF. Full variable domain (outside the CDR3, taken from reference TRBV9 and TRBJ1-6): DSGVTQTPKHLITATGQRVTLRCSPRSGDLSVYWYQQSLDQGLQFLIQYYNGEERAKGNILERFSAQQFPDLHSELNLSSLELGDSALYFCASSSTPQGSDSPLHFGNGTRLTVT.

The chain joins TRBV6-1 to TRBJ2-3; TRBD1 agrees at 9 bases. The CDR3 covers 15 residues. V was clipped by 4 bases and J by 4 bases; unmatched bases: 6. Germline V gene sequence: CDR1 MNHNS, CDR2 SASEGT. For the CDR3, the DNA is TGTGCCAGCAGTGGGGGGACAGGGACCTCAGATACGCAGTATTTT. Translating it yields CASSGGTGTSDTQYF.

V usage is TRBV2 and J usage is TRBJ2-3; D is uncertain. The germline gives CDR1 SNHLY, CDR2 FYNNEI. CDR3 length: 14 residues. The V end was cut by 7 bases, the J end by 0 bases, with 11 bases between. CDR3 residues: CASIRTSSTDTQYF. The DNA for the CDR3 is TGTGCCAGCATCAGGACGAGTAGCACAGATACGCAGTATTTT.

The genes are TRBV18 and TRBJ2-1; D perhaps matches TRBD1 (6 bases). This CDR3 spans 15 amino acids. The ends were cut back, 2 bases at V and 1 base at J, with 9 bases in the middle. Germline CDR1 and CDR2: KGHSH and LQKENI. CDR3 in amino acids: CASSPRTASYNEQFF. CDR3 nucleotide sequence: TGTGCCAGCTCACCAAGGACAGCTTCCTACAATGAGCAGTTCTTC.

The chain joins TRBV18 to TRBJ1-2; D unresolved. Germline loops: CDR1 KGHSH, CDR2 LQKENI. The CDR3 sequence is 14 residues long. The V end was cut by 2 bases, the J end by 2 bases, with 9 bases between. The CDR3 bases are TGTGCCAGCTCACCAGTACAGAACAACTATGGCTACACCTTC. This translates into CASSPVQNNYGYTF.

A single count supports this clone. The rearrangement joins TRBV29-1 to TRBJ2-5; D gene ambiguous. Deletions cut 4 bases from V and 2 bases from J, with 14 bases between. CDR3 length equals 14 residues. In germline, CDR1 is SQVTM, CDR2 ANQGSEA. The CDR3 here is CSVVLLSLQETQYF. CDR3 sequence (DNA): TGCAGCGTTGTCCTGCTATCCTTACAAGAGACCCAGTACTTC.

The chain employs TRBV7-9 and TRBJ2-5, with D possibly being TRBD2 (5 bases). The V end was cut by 3 bases, the J end by 2 bases, with 10 bases between. Germline-derived CDR1 and CDR2 are SEHNR and FQNEAQ (reference sequence). The CDR3 spans 14 residues. The CDR3 region has the DNA TGTGCCAGCAGCTTGGACTTACATCAAGAGACCCAGTACTTC. This sequence encodes CASSLDLHQETQYF.

V is TRBV19 and J is TRBJ1-1; 10 nucleotides align to TRBD1. The CDR3 contains 15 residues. Germline V lookup: CDR1 LNHDA, CDR2 SQIVND (reference sequence). The V and J ends lost 5 bases and 6 bases, in that order; junction bases with no gene match: 9. The CDR3 sequence: CASSETGGRVAEAFF. The CDR3 DNA reads TGTGCCAGTAGTGAGACAGGGGGCAGGGTCGCTGAAGCTTTCTTT.

The rearrangement joins TRBV7-2 to TRBJ2-2, with 7 bases lining up with TRBD2. This CDR3 has 16 amino acids. The V gene's germline CDR1 is SGHTA and CDR2 FQGNSA. V was pared by 1 base and J by 7 bases, with 9 bases of the junction left unmatched. Here the CDR3 DNA reads TGTGCCAGCAGCTTAGAATCCAGCGGGAACGTCGGGGAGCTGTTTTTT. Translation gives CASSLESSGNVGELFF.

The rearrangement links TRBV5-1 to TRBJ2-7, with 7 bases lining up with TRBD2. The CDR3 sequence is 15 residues long. Germline V gives CDR1 SGHRS, CDR2 YFSETQ. V was pared by 2 bases and J by 3 bases, with 8 bases of the junction left unmatched. This CDR3 is CASSFIAGASYEQYF. Here the CDR3 DNA reads TGCGCCAGCAGCTTCATCGCGGGAGCTAGCTACGAGCAGTACTTC.

This chain links TRBV6-5 with TRBJ2-1; 7 bases are shared with TRBD2. This CDR3 has 15 residues. V lost 3 bases and J lost 6; bases outside the gene matches: 8. In germline, CDR1 is MNHEY, CDR2 SVGAGI. CDR3 DNA: TGTGCCAGCAGTTATGCGACTAGCTCTTCCAATGAGCAGTTCTTC. Translated, it gives CASSYATSSSNEQFF.

CDR3 DNA: TGTGCCAGCAGCTTAGCGAACACCGGGGAGCTGTTTTTT. The encoded protein is CASSLANTGELFF. The rearrangement joins TRBV5-4 to TRBJ2-2; unclear D gene. The length of the CDR3 is 13 residues. V lost 2 bases, J lost 0 bases, and 2 bases lay in between. Germline V gene sequence: CDR1 SGHNT, CDR2 YYREEE (reference sequence).

The V gene is TRBV2, the J gene TRBJ1-1, with D possibly matching TRBD1 (5 bases). Germline V lookup: CDR1 SNHLY, CDR2 FYNNEI. V was cut by 7 bases and J by 0 bases, with 15 bases left in between. The CDR3 totals 15 residues. The CDR3 DNA is TGTGCCAGCATCCAAGGCCGGACATTGAACACTGAAGCTTTCTTT. It encodes CASIQGRTLNTEAFF.

The CDR3 protein is CASSPGCQYF. The CDR3 DNA follows: TGTGCCAGCAGCCCAGGGTGTCAGTACTTC. This sequence joins TRBV6-1 and TRBJ2-7, with D tentatively TRBD1 (5 bases). Trimming removed 6 bases from V and 10 bases from J, with 10 bases in between. This CDR3 spans 10 amino acids. Germline assignment: CDR1 MNHNS and CDR2 SASEGT.

V usage is TRBV7-2 and J usage is TRBJ2-3; 8 bases match TRBD2. Germline V gives CDR1 SGHTA, CDR2 FQGNSA. The length of the CDR3 is 16 residues. The V segment lost 3 bases and the J segment 3 bases; nucleotides outside the gene matches: 8. CDR3 sequence: CASSFPGRARTDTQYF. The CDR3 region has the DNA TGTGCCAGCAGCTTTCCCGGGAGGGCCCGAACAGATACGCAGTATTTT.

This rearrangement joins TRBV7-6 to TRBJ1-1; no definite D call. The CDR3 spans 14 residues. CDR1 is SGHVS and CDR2 is FNYEAQ in the germline V gene. V was cut by 2 bases and J by 2 bases, with 9 bases left in between. The CDR3 nucleotides read TGTGCCAGCAGCTTATCGTACCGCAACACTGAAGCTTTCTTT. Its protein product is CASSLSYRNTEAFF. Looking up the rest from reference TRBV7-6 and TRBJ1-1 gives the full variable domain: GAGVSQSPRYKVTKRGQDVALRCDPISGHVSLYWYRQALGQGPEFLTYFNYEAQQDKSGLPNDRFSAERPEGSISTLTIQRTEQRDSAMYRCASSLSYRNTEAFFGQGTRLTVV.

The chain combines TRBV7-7 with TRBJ2-7, with D possibly being TRBD2 (5 bases). CDR3 size: 13 residues. The V end was cut by 1 base, the J end by 3 bases, with 7 bases between. Germline values: CDR1 SSHAT, CDR2 FNYEAQ (reference sequence). This chain's CDR3 is CASSLGADYEQYF. The DNA of the CDR3 is TGTGCCAGCAGCTTAGGAGCGGACTACGAGCAGTACTTC.